The rows below give T cell receptor beta chains drawn from one sample of a study of T cell repertoires in cytomegalovirus infection. TCRdb re-called the reads through MiXCR, storing one row per CDR3 protein. The repertoire includes roughly 200,000 distinct CDR3 sequences, roughly 9.8% of them detected once, and 4.6% sits in the top ten. Source material: PBMCs. Receptors were obtained from a human donor in good health (CMV status not recorded). Some clones in this sample may be carry-over from other donors' samples. CDR3s include the opening cysteine and the closing phenylalanine or tryptophan. A D gene is named only where the DNA matches it firmly. The size field is filled for only some rows; it gives once, few, many or a size class.

>TRBV28|TRBJ1-1|TRBD1|many
CASSTRGVNTEAFF
TGTGCCAGCAGCACCAGGGGGGTGAACACTGAAGCTTTCTTT
>TRBV7-2|TRBJ1-2|TRBD1|many
CASSLIQGIGYTF
TGTGCCAGCAGCCTTATACAGGGGATTGGCTACACCTTC
>TRBV20-1|TRBJ1-5|.|many
CSARVEQGMGNQPQHF
TGCAGTGCTAGAGTTGAGCAGGGTATGGGCAATCAGCCCCAGCATTTT
>TRBV11-2|TRBJ2-6|.|many
CASSLDLSGANVLTF
TGTGCCAGCAGCTTAGATTTGAGTGGGGCCAACGTCCTGACTTTC
>TRBV19|TRBJ1-1|.|.
CASSGRRNTEAFF
TGTGCCAGTAGTGGCAGGCGGAACACTGAAGCTTTCTTT
>TRBV7-2|TRBJ1-2|.|many
CASSLGPSNYGYTF
TGTGCCAGCAGCTTGGGACCTTCTAACTATGGCTACACCTTC
>TRBV12-3/TRBV12-4|TRBJ2-1|TRBD1|many
CASSSDRVYYNEQFF
TGTGCCAGCAGTTCGGACAGGGTTTACTACAATGAGCAGTTCTTC
>TRBV12-3/TRBV12-4|TRBJ1-1|.|.
CASSSSGRGLRANSPDAFF
TGTGCCAGCAGTTCAAGTGGCAGGGGCTTGAGGGCCAACTCGCCTGACGCTTTCTTT
>TRBV5-1|TRBJ2-7|.|few
CASSLEPLSSYEQYF
TGCGCCAGCAGCTTGGAGCCCCTTAGCTCCTACGAGCAGTACTTC
>TRBV9|TRBJ2-7|TRBD1|.
CASSEQAGTDYEQYF
TGTGCCAGCAGCGAGCAAGCCGGGACAGACTACGAGCAGTACTTC
>TRBV25-1|TRBJ2-2|.|many
CASSAKTGELFF
TGTGCCAGCAGTGCCAAAACCGGGGAGCTGTTTTTT
>TRBV30|TRBJ2-1|.|few
CAWGGDPNEQFF
TGTGCCTGGGGAGGAGACCCCAATGAGCAGTTCTTC
>TRBV7-2|TRBJ2-5|TRBD1|many
CASSQDRGVLSAQYF
TGTGCCAGCAGCCAAGACAGGGGAGTACTGTCGGCCCAGTACTTC
>TRBV7-2|TRBJ2-5|.|.
CASSPQGIAETQYF
TGTGCCAGCAGCCCGCAGGGAATAGCGGAGACCCAGTACTTC
>TRBV7-8|TRBJ2-5|TRBD2|many
CASSLTGLAGGRETQYF
TGTGCCAGCAGCTTAACGGGACTAGCGGGAGGGCGGGAGACCCAGTACTTC
>TRBV28|TRBJ2-2|.|few
CASSFSRGLGGELFF
TGTGCCAGCAGTTTTTCTCGTGGGCTGGGCGGGGAGCTGTTTTTT
>TRBV7-2|TRBJ2-7|.|many
CASSLGRSNYEQYF
TGTGCCAGCAGCTTAGGACGATCAAACTACGAGCAGTACTTC
>TRBV6-5|TRBJ2-3|TRBD2|few
CASSYSRSGGRTDTQYF
TGTGCCAGCAGTTACTCAAGAAGCGGGGGGCGCACAGATACGCAGTATTTT
>TRBV19|TRBJ2-7|TRBD2|many
CASSKGTSGAYEQYF
TGTGCCAGTAGTAAAGGGACTAGCGGGGCGTACGAGCAGTACTTC
>TRBV6-2/TRBV6-3|TRBJ1-1|.|few
CASRSGPFEAFF
TGTGCCAGCAGATCGGGACCCTTTGAAGCTTTCTTT
>TRBV28|TRBJ2-2|.|many
CASSLISTGELFF
TGTGCCAGCAGTTTGATTTCCACCGGGGAGCTGTTTTTT
>TRBV12-3/TRBV12-4|TRBJ2-3|TRBD2|many
CASSFFRGVPDTQYF
TGTGCCAGCAGTTTTTTTCGGGGGGTCCCAGATACGCAGTATTTT
>TRBV7-2|TRBJ2-7|TRBD2|many
CASSRWTSGGTGYEQYF
TGTGCCAGCAGTCGATGGACTAGCGGGGGGACAGGATACGAGCAGTACTTC
>TRBV7-2|TRBJ2-7|TRBD2|many
CASRVAGGPWEQYF
TGTGCCAGCAGGGTAGCGGGAGGGCCGTGGGAGCAGTACTTC
>TRBV7-2|TRBJ2-5|TRBD2|many
CASSLDGGGQETQYF
TGTGCCAGCAGCTTAGACGGGGGGGGACAAGAGACCCAGTACTTC
>TRBV19|TRBJ2-6|.|few
CASRPLGMGLQEGANVLTF
.
>TRBV7-9|TRBJ2-5|TRBD2|many
CASSTAGVLETQYF
TGTGCCAGCAGCACAGCGGGAGTGCTGGAGACCCAGTACTTC
>TRBV7-6|TRBJ1-1|TRBD1|few
CASSYPGTGGGTNTEAFF
TGTGCCAGCAGCTACCCCGGGACAGGGGGCGGAACGAACACTGAAGCTTTCTTT
>TRBV7-3|TRBJ2-2|.|many
CASSFWGHNTGELFF
TGTGCCAGCAGCTTCTGGGGCCATAACACCGGGGAGCTGTTTTTT
>TRBV7-2|TRBJ2-5|TRBD1|many
CASSPLRTGSQTQYF
TGTGCCAGCAGCCCACTAAGGACAGGGTCACAGACCCAGTACTTC
>TRBV28|TRBJ2-5|.|.
CASSAPPGETQYF
TGTGCCAGCAGTGCCCCACCGGGAGAGACCCAGTACTTC
>TRBV6-2/TRBV6-3|TRBJ2-4|TRBD1|many
CASSPGQGATIQYF
TGTGCCAGCAGTCCGGGACAGGGGGCGACCATTCAGTACTTC
>TRBV30|TRBJ1-5|TRBD1|many
CAWSQGTGVTLYSNQPQHF
TGTGCCTGGAGCCAAGGGACAGGTGTTACCCTCTATAGCAATCAGCCCCAGCATTTT
>TRBV7-6|TRBJ2-1|TRBD2|many
CASGLAEEQFF
TGTGCCAGCGGACTAGCGGAAGAGCAGTTCTTC
>TRBV28|TRBJ1-1|.|many
CASRLHPSPEAFF
TGTGCCAGCAGACTACATCCCAGTCCTGAAGCTTTCTTT
>TRBV7-2|TRBJ2-7|.|few
CASSWRDSSYEQYF
TGTGCCAGCAGCTGGAGGGACAGTTCCTACGAGCAGTACTTC
>TRBV28|TRBJ2-7|.|few
CASSRKPQGTLYEQYF
TGTGCCAGCAGCCGTAAACCTCAGGGGACTCTCTACGAGCAGTACTTC
>TRBV12-3/TRBV12-4|TRBJ1-2|.|.
CASSLMGYGYTF
TGTGCCAGCAGTTTAATGGGATATGGCTACACCTTC
>TRBV19|TRBJ2-2|TRBD1|many
CAIRHPGTGVTGELFF
TGTGCCATTAGACACCCCGGGACAGGGGTCACCGGGGAGCTGTTTTTT
>TRBV7-2|TRBJ1-1|TRBD1|many
CASNFRTGDRAFF
TGTGCCAGCAACTTCCGGACAGGGGATAGAGCTTTCTTT
>TRBV28|TRBJ2-5|.|many
CASSLGTAGGLSQETQYF
TGTGCCAGCAGCTTAGGGACCGCCGGGGGATTGAGCCAAGAGACCCAGTACTTC
>TRBV4-3|TRBJ2-6|.|many
CASSQAHSAGANVLTF
TGCGCCAGCAGCCAGGCTCATAGCGCTGGGGCCAACGTCCTGACTTTC
>TRBV7-6|TRBJ1-2|TRBD1|many
CASSGGQIGYTF
TGTGCCAGCAGCGGGGGACAGATTGGCTACACCTTC
>TRBV7-9|TRBJ2-7|.|many
CASSPVGARTYEQYF
TGTGCCAGCAGTCCAGTCGGGGCCAGAACGTACGAGCAGTACTTC
>TRBV5-1|TRBJ1-4|TRBD1|many
CASSFTGAVGEKLFF
TGCGCCAGCAGCTTCACAGGGGCTGTCGGTGAAAAACTGTTTTTT
>TRBV3-1|TRBJ2-4|.|few
CASSQAQLLAKNIQYF
TGTGCCAGCAGCCAAGCTCAACTTTTAGCCAAAAACATTCAGTACTTC
>TRBV7-2|TRBJ2-1|TRBD1|many
CASSWGTGGLNNEQFF
TGTGCCAGCAGCTGGGGGACAGGAGGGCTGAACAATGAGCAGTTCTTC
>TRBV28|TRBJ2-7|TRBD1|many
CASCARDRVREQYF
TGTGCCAGTTGTGCCCGGGACAGGGTGAGGGAGCAGTACTTC
>TRBV23-1|TRBJ1-1|TRBD1|many
CASSLLDRTQPMNTEAFF
TGCGCCAGCAGTCTCTTGGACAGGACGCAACCAATGAACACTGAAGCTTTCTTT
>TRBV7-9|TRBJ1-1|.|many
CASSLAGSGDTEAFF
TGTGCCAGCAGCTTAGCGGGATCAGGGGACACTGAAGCTTTCTTT
>TRBV7-9|TRBJ2-2|.|few
CASSMPTDGSNTGELFF
TGTGCCAGCAGCATGCCGACGGACGGTTCGAACACCGGGGAGCTGTTTTTT
>TRBV28|TRBJ2-2|TRBD1|few
CASSSGTGVGGELFF
TGTGCCAGCAGTTCCGGGACAGGGGTGGGCGGGGAGCTGTTTTTT
>TRBV28|TRBJ1-2|TRBD1|medium-sized
CANGPKAGGTGYTF
TGTGCCAACGGACCTAAAGCAGGGGGCACTGGCTACACCTTC
>TRBV7-2|TRBJ1-4|.|many
CASNFSGRGSNEKLFF
TGTGCCAGCAACTTCTCGGGACGGGGGTCTAATGAAAAACTGTTTTTT
>TRBV7-2|TRBJ1-4|.|many
CASSLARGATNEKLFF
TGTGCCAGCAGCTTAGCTCGGGGGGCAACTAATGAAAAACTGTTTTTT